This T cell receptor beta chain was profiled in a study of glioma-infiltrating T cells. Findings and limits, study-wide: Very few CDR3 sequences were shared between tissue and blood.

CDR3 length: 14 residues. Germline CDR1 DFQATT, CDR2 SNEGSKA (reference sequence). Trimming cost V 0 bases and J 4 bases, with 10 bases left between them. Notes on this clonotype: What it binds is not known. In this CDR3 the conserved last residue, phenylalanine or tryptophan, is missing, so a read error is likely.

The iRepertoire nested amplicon-rescue multiplex PCR amplified TCR alpha and beta CDR3s from RNA. TCRdb used MiXCR to reprocess the multiplex PCR reads, holding one entry per CDR3 protein. The sample holds around 190,000 distinct CDR3 sequences; around 42% are singletons and the top ten take roughly 5.2%. The chain carries TRBV20-1 and TRBJ1-3, with D maybe TRBD1 (5 bases). Source material: glioma tissue, nonneoplastic brain tissue, or PBMCs (not recorded which). This TCR came from a human donor with low-grade glioma or glioblastoma, undergoing nonglioma brain surgery, or in good health (not recorded which). The CDR3 nucleotides read TGCAGTGCTAGAGATAAGGGGTACGGAAACACCATATATTCT. Translation gives CSARDKGYGNTIYS.